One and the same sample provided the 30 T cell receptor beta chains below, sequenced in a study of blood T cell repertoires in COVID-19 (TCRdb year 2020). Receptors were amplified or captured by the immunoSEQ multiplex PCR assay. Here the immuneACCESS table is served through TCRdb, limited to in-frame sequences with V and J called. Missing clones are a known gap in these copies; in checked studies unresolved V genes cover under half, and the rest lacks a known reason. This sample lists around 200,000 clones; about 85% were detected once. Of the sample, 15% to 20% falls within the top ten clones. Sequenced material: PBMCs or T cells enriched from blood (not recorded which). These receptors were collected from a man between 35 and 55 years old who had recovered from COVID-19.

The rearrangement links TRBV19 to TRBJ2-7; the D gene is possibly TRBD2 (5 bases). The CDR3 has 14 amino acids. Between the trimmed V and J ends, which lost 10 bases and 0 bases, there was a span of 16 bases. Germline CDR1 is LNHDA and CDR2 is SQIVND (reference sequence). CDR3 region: CATLAAESSYEQYF. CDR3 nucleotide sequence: TGTGCCACCTTGGCAGCGGAAAGCTCCTACGAGCAGTACTTC.

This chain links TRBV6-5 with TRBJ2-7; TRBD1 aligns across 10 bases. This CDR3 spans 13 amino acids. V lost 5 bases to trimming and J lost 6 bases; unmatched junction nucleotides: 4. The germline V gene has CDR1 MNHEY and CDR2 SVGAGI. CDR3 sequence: CASSPGTGVEQYF. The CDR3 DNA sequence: TGTGCCAGCAGTCCCGGGACAGGGGTCGAGCAGTACTTC.

This chain's CDR3 is CASSLAPGQFNEQFF. The CDR3 DNA follows: TGTGCCAGCAGCTTAGCCCCGGGACAGTTCAATGAGCAGTTCTTC. The V gene is TRBV11-3, the J gene TRBJ2-1, with 7 bases lining up with TRBD1. This CDR3 has 15 residues. Germline loops: CDR1 SGHNT, CDR2 YENEEA. The J segment lost 6 bases and the V segment lost 1 base, leaving 6 bases of the junction unmatched.

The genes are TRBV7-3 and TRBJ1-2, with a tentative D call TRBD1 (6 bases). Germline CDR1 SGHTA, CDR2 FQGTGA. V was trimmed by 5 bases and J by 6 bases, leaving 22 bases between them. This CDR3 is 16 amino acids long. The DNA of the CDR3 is TGTGCCAGCAGCCAGGGGACGGTGCTAGAAAGGGATGGCTACACCTTC. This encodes CASSQGTVLERDGYTF.

CDR3 nucleotide sequence: TGTGCCAGCAGCCAAGTCCTGGGACAGGGACGAAGTCAAGAGACCCAGTACTTC. It yields the protein CASSQVLGQGRSQETQYF. The V gene is TRBV3-1 (or the pseudogene TRBV3-2), the J gene TRBJ2-5, with TRBD1 matching over 9 bases. This CDR3 is built from 18 residues. V was clipped by 1 base and J by 2 bases; unmatched bases: 11. Germline V CDR1 and CDR2: LGHDT, YNNKEL (reference sequence).

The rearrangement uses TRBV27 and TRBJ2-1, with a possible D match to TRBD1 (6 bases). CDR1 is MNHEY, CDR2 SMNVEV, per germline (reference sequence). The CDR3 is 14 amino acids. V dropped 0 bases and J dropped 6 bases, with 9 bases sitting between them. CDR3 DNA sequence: TGTGCCAGCAGTTTATCGACAGGTGCCAATGAGCAGTTCTTC. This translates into CASSLSTGANEQFF.

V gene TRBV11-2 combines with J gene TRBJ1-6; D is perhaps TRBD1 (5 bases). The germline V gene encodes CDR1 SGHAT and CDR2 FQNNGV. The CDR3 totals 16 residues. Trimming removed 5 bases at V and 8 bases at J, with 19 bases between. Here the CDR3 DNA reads TGTGCCAGCAGCCAACCGACAGCCCCGTGGGATTCACCCCTCCACTTT. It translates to CASSQPTAPWDSPLHF.

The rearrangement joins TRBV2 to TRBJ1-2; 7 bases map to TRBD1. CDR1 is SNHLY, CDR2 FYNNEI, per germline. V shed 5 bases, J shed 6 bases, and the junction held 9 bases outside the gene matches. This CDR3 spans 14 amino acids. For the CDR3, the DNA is TGTGCCAGCAGTCTCCTGGGACAGCCTAATGGCTACACCTTC. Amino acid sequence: CASSLLGQPNGYTF.

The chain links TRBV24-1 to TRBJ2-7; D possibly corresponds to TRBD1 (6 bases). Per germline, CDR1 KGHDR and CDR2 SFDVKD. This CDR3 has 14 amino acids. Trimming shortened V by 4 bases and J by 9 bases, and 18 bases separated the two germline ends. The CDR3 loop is CATSDRGQTGRQYF. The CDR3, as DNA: TGTGCCACCAGTGACCGCGGACAGACGGGGCGGCAGTACTTC.

CDR3 loop: CASSLFTDDTGELFF. CDR3 in DNA: TGTGCCAGCAGCTTATTCACAGACGACACCGGGGAGCTGTTTTTT. This rearrangement joins TRBV7-3 to TRBJ2-2; D not certain. Trimming took off 2 bases at V and 3 bases at J, with 10 bases between the two ends. CDR3 size: 15 residues. CDR1 and CDR2 from the germline V gene are SGHTA and FQGTGA.

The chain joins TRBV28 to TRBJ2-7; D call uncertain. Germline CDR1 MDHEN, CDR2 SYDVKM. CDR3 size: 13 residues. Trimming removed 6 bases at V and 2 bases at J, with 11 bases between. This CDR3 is CASSIGVTYEQYF. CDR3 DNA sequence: TGTGCCAGCAGCATAGGAGTGACCTACGAGCAGTACTTC.

CDR3 in DNA: TGTGCCAGCAGCCAAGGACGACAGGGAAACACCGGGGAGCTGTTTTTT. Its protein is CASSQGRQGNTGELFF. The rearrangement uses TRBV3-1 (or the pseudogene TRBV3-2) and TRBJ2-2; TRBD1 matches 7 bases. V lost 1 base and J lost 2; bases outside the gene matches: 4. Germline V CDR1 and CDR2: LGHDT, YNNKEL (reference sequence). This CDR3 region has 16 residues.

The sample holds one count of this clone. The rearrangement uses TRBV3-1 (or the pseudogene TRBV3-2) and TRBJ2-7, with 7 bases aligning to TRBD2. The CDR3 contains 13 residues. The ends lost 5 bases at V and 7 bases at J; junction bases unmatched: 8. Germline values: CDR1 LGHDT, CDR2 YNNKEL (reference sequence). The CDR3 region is CASSARDYGEQYF. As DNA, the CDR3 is TGTGCCAGCAGCGCCCGGGACTATGGGGAGCAGTACTTC.

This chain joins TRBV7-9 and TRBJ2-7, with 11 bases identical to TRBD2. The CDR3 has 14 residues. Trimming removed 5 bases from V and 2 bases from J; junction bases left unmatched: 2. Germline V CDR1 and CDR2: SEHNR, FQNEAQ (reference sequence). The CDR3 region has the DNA TGTGCCAGCAGCCCTAGCGGGAGGCCCTACGAGCAGTACTTC. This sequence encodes CASSPSGRPYEQYF.

Here the CDR3 DNA reads TGTGCCAGCAGACCGAGGGACAATCGCTATGGCTACACCTTC. Protein sequence: CASRPRDNRYGYTF. This sequence joins TRBV7-2 and TRBJ1-2, with D tentatively TRBD1 (6 bases). The V and J ends lost 6 bases and 4 bases respectively, with 15 bases between them. The germline gives CDR1 SGHTA, CDR2 FQGNSA. The CDR3 runs to 14 residues.

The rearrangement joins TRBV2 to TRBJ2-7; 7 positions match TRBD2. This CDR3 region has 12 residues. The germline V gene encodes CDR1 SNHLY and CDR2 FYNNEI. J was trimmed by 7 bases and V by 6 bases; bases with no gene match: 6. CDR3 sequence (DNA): TGTGCCAGCAGCCCTGGACTAGTTGAGCAGTACTTC. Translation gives CASSPGLVEQYF.

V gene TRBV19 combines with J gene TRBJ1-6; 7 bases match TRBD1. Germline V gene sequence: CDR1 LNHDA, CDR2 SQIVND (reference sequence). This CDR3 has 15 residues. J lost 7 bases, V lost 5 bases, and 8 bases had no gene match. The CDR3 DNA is TGTGCCAGTAGTCAAAAGGACAGGAGGAATTCACCCCTCCACTTT. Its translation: CASSQKDRRNSPLHF.

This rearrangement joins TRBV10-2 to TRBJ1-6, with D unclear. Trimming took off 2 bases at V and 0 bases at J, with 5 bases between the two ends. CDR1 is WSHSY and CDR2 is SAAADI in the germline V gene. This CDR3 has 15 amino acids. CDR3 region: CASSEAGSYNSPLHF. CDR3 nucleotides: TGCGCCAGCAGTGAGGCGGGCTCCTATAATTCACCCCTCCACTTT.

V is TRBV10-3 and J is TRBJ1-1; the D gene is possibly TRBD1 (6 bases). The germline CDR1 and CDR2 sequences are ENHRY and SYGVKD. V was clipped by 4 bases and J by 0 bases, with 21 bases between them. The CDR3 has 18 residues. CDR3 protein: CAISAPRGGRDMNTEAFF. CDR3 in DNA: TGTGCCATCAGTGCCCCCCGTGGGGGCAGGGATATGAACACTGAAGCTTTCTTT.

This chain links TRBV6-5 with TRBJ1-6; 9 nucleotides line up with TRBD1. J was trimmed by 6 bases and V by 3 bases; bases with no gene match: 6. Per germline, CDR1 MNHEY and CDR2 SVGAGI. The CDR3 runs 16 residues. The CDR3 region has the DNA TGTGCCAGCAGTTATACGGGGACAGGGCTTAATTCACCCCTCCACTTT. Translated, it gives CASSYTGTGLNSPLHF.

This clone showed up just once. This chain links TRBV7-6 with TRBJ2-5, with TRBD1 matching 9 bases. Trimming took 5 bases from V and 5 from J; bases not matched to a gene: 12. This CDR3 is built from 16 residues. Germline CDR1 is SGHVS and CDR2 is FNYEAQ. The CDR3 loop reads CASSTMGDRVQETQYF. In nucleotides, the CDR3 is TGTGCCAGCAGCACCATGGGGGACAGGGTACAGGAGACCCAGTACTTC.

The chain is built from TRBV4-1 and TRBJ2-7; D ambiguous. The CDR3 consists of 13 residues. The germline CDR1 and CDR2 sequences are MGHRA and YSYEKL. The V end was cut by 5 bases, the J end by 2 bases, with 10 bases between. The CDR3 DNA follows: TGCGCCAGCAGCAACAGCCACCCCTACGAGCAGTACTTC. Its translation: CASSNSHPYEQYF.

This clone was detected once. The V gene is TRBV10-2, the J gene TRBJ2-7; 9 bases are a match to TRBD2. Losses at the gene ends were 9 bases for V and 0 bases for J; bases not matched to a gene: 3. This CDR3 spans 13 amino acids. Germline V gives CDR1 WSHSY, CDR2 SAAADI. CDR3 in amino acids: CASQREDSYEQYF. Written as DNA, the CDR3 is TGCGCCAGTCAGCGGGAGGACTCCTACGAGCAGTACTTC.

DNA for the CDR3: TGTGCCAGCAGCCGCGACACGAGCTCCTACGAGCAGTACTTC. Translating it yields CASSRDTSSYEQYF. V is TRBV7-8 and J is TRBJ2-7; D gene ambiguous. The CDR3 loop spans 14 amino acids. Germline assignment: CDR1 SGHVS and CDR2 FQNEAQ. Trimming removed 5 bases from V and 0 bases from J, with 11 bases in between.

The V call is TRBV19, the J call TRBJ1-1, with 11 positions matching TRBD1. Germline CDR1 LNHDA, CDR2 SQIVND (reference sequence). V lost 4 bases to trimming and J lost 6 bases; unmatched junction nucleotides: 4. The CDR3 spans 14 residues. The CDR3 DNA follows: TGTGCCAGTAGTAGGACAGGGGGCATCGCTGAAGCTTTCTTT. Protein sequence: CASSRTGGIAEAFF.

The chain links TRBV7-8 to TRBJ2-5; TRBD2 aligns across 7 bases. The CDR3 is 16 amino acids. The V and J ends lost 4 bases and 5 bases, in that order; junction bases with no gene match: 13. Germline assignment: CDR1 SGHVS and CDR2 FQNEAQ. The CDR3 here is CASSSRKAGVGETQYF. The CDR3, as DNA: TGTGCCAGCAGCTCAAGAAAGGCGGGAGTCGGGGAGACCCAGTACTTC.

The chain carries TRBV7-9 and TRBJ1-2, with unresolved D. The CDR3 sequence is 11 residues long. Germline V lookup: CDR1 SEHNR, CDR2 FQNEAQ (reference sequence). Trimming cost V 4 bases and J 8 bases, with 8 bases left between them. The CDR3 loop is CASSYTEGYTF. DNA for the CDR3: TGTGCCAGCAGCTATACGGAGGGCTACACCTTC.

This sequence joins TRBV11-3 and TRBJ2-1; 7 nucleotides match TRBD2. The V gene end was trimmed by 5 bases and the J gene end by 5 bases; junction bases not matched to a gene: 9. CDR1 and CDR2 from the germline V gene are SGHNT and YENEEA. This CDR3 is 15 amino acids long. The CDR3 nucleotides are TGTGCCAGCAGCCCCGGCGGGGGATCCGACAATGAGCAGTTCTTC. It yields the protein CASSPGGGSDNEQFF.

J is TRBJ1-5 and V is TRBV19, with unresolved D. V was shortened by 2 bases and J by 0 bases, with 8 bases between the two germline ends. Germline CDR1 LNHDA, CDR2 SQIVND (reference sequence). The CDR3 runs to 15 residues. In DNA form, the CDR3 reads TGTGCCAGTAGTATAATGAGACATAGCAATCAGCCCCAGCATTTT. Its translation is CASSIMRHSNQPQHF.

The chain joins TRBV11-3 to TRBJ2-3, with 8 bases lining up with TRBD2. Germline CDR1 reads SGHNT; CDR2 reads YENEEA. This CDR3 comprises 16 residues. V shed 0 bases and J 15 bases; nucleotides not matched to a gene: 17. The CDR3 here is CASSLDWDPAGGRCYF. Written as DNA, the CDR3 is TGTGCCAGCAGCTTAGATTGGGATCCGGCGGGGGGACGTTGCTATTTT.